Below, one TCR beta chain is given with its context. The V gene lost 3 bases and the J gene lost 3 bases, with 6 bases spanning the gap. CDR3 size: 11 residues. The V gene's germline CDR1 is GTSNPN and CDR2 SVGIG (reference sequence). The entry originates in a study of Graves' ophthalmopathy and Graves' hyperthyroidism. Amplified material comprised TCR beta CDR3 regions derived from RNA transcripts. Amplification began with first-round RT-PCR using HTBI primers, then second-round multiplex PCR was performed. From the multiplex PCR reads, TCRdb called clonotypes with MiXCR, one entry per CDR3 protein. This repertoire shows about 660,000 distinct CDR3 sequences, about 40% found once; its top ten account for roughly 3%.

The J gene is TRBJ2-7, the V gene TRBV30; no definite D call. The sequence was collected from an adult man with Graves' ophthalmopathy. The sample consisted of peripheral blood. DNA for the CDR3: TGTGCCTGGAGCATCAGCTACGAGCAGTACTTC. Translating it yields CAWSISYEQYF.